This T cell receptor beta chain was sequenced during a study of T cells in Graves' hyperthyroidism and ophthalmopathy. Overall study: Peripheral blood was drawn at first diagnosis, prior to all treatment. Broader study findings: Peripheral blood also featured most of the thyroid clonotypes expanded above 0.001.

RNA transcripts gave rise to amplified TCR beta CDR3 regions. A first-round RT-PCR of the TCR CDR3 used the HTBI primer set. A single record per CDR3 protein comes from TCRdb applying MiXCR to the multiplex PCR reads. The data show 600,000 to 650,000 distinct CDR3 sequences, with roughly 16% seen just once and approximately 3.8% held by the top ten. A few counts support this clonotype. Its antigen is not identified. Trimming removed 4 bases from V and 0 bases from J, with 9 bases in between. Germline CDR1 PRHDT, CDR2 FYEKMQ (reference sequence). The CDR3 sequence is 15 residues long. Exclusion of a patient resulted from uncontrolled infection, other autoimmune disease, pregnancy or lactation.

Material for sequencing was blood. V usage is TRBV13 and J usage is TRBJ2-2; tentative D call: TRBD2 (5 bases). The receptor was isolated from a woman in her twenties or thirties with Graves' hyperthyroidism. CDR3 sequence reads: CASSSSPPNTGELFF. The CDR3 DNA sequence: TGTGCCAGCAGCTCTAGCCCTCCGAACACCGGGGAGCTGTTTTTT.